Below are 26 T cell receptor beta chains sequenced from a single sample in a study of molecular identifiers for immune sequencing clone quantification. TCRdb re-called the PCR reads through MiXCR, storing one row per CDR3 protein. The sample consists of about half a million distinct CDR3 sequences, about 26% of them appearing once. Sample: naive CD8+ T cells from blood, with Jurkat cell RNA spiked in. Indicated subset: FACS-sorted CD8+CD4-CCR7+CD45RA+ naive T cells. The receptors originated from a human donor in good health. Some libraries in this study had Jurkat cell RNA spiked in.

This clonotype was found many times. This chain uses TRBV6-5 with TRBJ2-2, with no clear D. Germline V gene data show CDR1 as MNHEY and CDR2 as SVGAGI. V lost 0 bases, J lost 4 bases, and 3 bases lay in between. CDR3 length: 13 residues. The CDR3 here is CASSYSGTGELFF. The CDR3 coding sequence is TGTGCCAGCAGTTACTCCGGCACCGGGGAGCTGTTTTTT.

This clonotype was observed a few times. The DNA for the CDR3 is TGTGCCAGCAGCCCAAACAGGGTCAATGAAGCTTTCTTT. Translation gives CASSPNRVNEAFF. The gene calls are TRBV6-5 and TRBJ1-1; weak D call: TRBD1 (6 bases). The V gene lost 6 bases and the J gene lost 7 bases, with 15 bases spanning the gap. The germline gives CDR1 MNHEY, CDR2 SVGAGI. This CDR3 is built from 13 residues.

This clonotype has just a few counts. This chain uses TRBV28 with TRBJ2-5, with D unclear. This CDR3 region has 15 residues. Germline loops: CDR1 MDHEN, CDR2 SYDVKM. Trimming stripped 3 bases from V and 3 bases from J, with 14 bases between. This CDR3 is CASSFGFRLKETQYF. CDR3 in DNA: TGTGCCAGCAGTTTTGGCTTTCGGCTAAAAGAGACCCAGTACTTC. Filled out from reference TRBV28 and TRBJ2-5, the complete variable domain reads DVKVTQSSRYLVKRTGEKVFLECVQDMDHENMFWYRQDPGLGLRLIYFSYDVKMKEKGDIPEGYSVSREKKERFSLILESASTNQTSMYLCASSFGFRLKETQYFGPGTRLLVL.

The chain carries TRBV13 and TRBJ1-1; D is possibly TRBD1 (6 bases). CDR3 size: 14 residues. CDR1 and CDR2 from the germline V gene are PRHDT and FYEKMQ (reference sequence). Between the trimmed V and J ends, which lost 4 bases and 5 bases, there was a span of 14 bases. The CDR3 coding sequence is TGTGCCAGCAGCTCCGGGGGGGCCTATACTGAAGCTTTCTTT. Protein: CASSSGGAYTEAFF.

This clonotype was detected only a few times. V is TRBV29-1 and J is TRBJ1-1, with D uncertain. Trimming removed 1 base from V and 1 base from J, with 10 bases in between. Germline assignment: CDR1 SQVTM and CDR2 ANQGSEA. The CDR3 contains 14 residues. As DNA, the CDR3 is TGCAGCGTTGAAGGTGTGGGAAAGAACACTGAAGCTTTCTTT. Translation: CSVEGVGKNTEAFF.

This clonotype was detected only a few times. The gene calls are TRBV9 and TRBJ1-1; D remains unclear. The CDR3 sequence is 14 residues long. Trimming removed 0 bases from V and 1 base from J, with 7 bases in between. CDR1 and CDR2 (germline): SGDLS, YYNGEE. This CDR3 reads CASSVAEWNTEAFF. In DNA form, the CDR3 reads TGTGCCAGCAGCGTAGCTGAGTGGAACACTGAAGCTTTCTTT.

This clonotype was seen more than once but under ten times. The chain carries TRBV25-1 and TRBJ2-7; 11 bases are a match to TRBD2. Per germline, CDR1 MGHDK and CDR2 SYGVNS. CDR3 length: 14 residues. Unmatched junction bases numbered 3, after V lost 4 bases and J lost 4 bases. The CDR3 loop reads CASSATSGRYEQYF. CDR3 DNA sequence: TGTGCCAGCAGTGCTACTAGCGGGAGATACGAGCAGTACTTC.

As to this clonotype: A much larger clonotype is one base distant, so this may be a read error. This chain uses TRBV28 with TRBJ1-4; no reliable D call. CDR1 and CDR2 from the germline V gene are MDHEN and SYDVKM. Trimming removed 9 bases at V and 4 bases at J, with 6 bases between. There are 11 residues in the CDR3. CDR3 loop: CASYFNEKLFF. CDR3 bases: TGTGCCAGTTACTTTAATGAAAAACTGTTTTTT.

The rearrangement links TRBV19 to TRBJ2-7, with D hard to call. The CDR3 spans 14 residues. Trimming took 1 base from V and 0 from J, leaving 7 bases between them. CDR1 and CDR2 from the germline V gene are LNHDA and SQIVND (reference sequence). CDR3 nucleotide sequence: TGTGCCAGTAGTATAGGGATTACCTCCTACGAGCAGTACTTC. This translates into CASSIGITSYEQYF.

The chain carries TRBV4-1 and TRBJ2-1; 12 nucleotides align to TRBD2. The ends lost 0 bases at V and 4 bases at J; junction bases unmatched: 7. The V gene's germline CDR1 is MGHRA and CDR2 YSYEKL. CDR3 length equals 18 residues. CDR3 bases: TGCGCCAGCAGCCAAGATTGGGAGACTAGCGGGGGTTACAATGAGCAGTTCTTC. Translation: CASSQDWETSGGYNEQFF.

The chain carries TRBV4-1 and TRBJ2-7, with D unresolved. The CDR3 runs to 13 residues. Trimming cost V 4 bases and J 3 bases, with 10 bases left between them. Germline V lookup: CDR1 MGHRA, CDR2 YSYEKL. The CDR3 spells CASSPPDGYEQYF. The CDR3 DNA reads TGCGCCAGCAGCCCCCCGGACGGCTACGAGCAGTACTTC.

Worth noting for this clonotype: Being one base from a much bigger clone, this may be a read error. The chain joins TRBV4-1 to TRBJ2-7; D is unresolved. CDR3 size: 14 residues. Deletions cut 8 bases from V and 1 base from J, with 15 bases between. Germline CDR1 is MGHRA and CDR2 is YSYEKL. The CDR3 is CASREAGVSYEQYF. The CDR3 coding sequence is TGCGCCAGCCGCGAAGCAGGAGTATCCTACGAGCAGTACTTC.

This clonotype was found many times. The chain recombines TRBV6-5 with TRBJ2-7; TRBD1 matches 9 bases. V gave up 2 bases and J gave up 5 bases; unmatched junction bases: 4. CDR3 length: 14 residues. Germline CDR1 reads MNHEY; CDR2 reads SVGAGI. CDR3 nucleotides: TGTGCCAGCAGTTACCGGGACAGGGTACACGAGCAGTACTTC. Its protein is CASSYRDRVHEQYF.

This clonotype has ten or more counts. The chain links TRBV19 to TRBJ1-5, with TRBD1 matching 10 bases. Losses at the gene ends were 4 bases for V and 7 bases for J; bases not matched to a gene: 4. This CDR3 region has 14 residues. Germline values: CDR1 LNHDA, CDR2 SQIVND (reference sequence). CDR3 in DNA: TGTGCCAGTAGTACGGGGACAGGGGTCCAGCCCCAGCATTTT. Translating it yields CASSTGTGVQPQHF.

Worth noting for this clonotype: With a much larger clone just one base away, this may be a read error. This chain's CDR3 is CASSSGDRAREALF. The CDR3 DNA is TGTGCCAGCAGCTCGGGGGACAGGGCTCGGGAAGCTCTCTTT. The chain has TRBV13 and TRBJ1-1; 9 nucleotides agree with TRBD1. Germline CDR1 PRHDT, CDR2 FYEKMQ (reference sequence). CDR3 length equals 14 residues.

The rearrangement joins TRBV6-5 to TRBJ2-5, with TRBD1 identical over 8 bases. The CDR3 loop spans 15 amino acids. Unmatched junction bases numbered 9, after V lost 4 bases and J lost 5 bases. The germline V gene has CDR1 MNHEY and CDR2 SVGAGI. The CDR3 sequence is CASSSGQGTGETQYF. The DNA for the CDR3 is TGTGCCAGCAGTTCCGGACAGGGTACGGGGGAGACCCAGTACTTC.

This clonotype was counted a few times. The CDR3 region is CASSLEGRVGGNQPQHF. DNA of the CDR3: TGTGCCAGCAGCTTAGAGGGCAGGGTCGGAGGCAATCAGCCCCAGCATTTT. This sequence joins TRBV7-9 and TRBJ1-5; D is perhaps TRBD1 (5 bases). Germline V gives CDR1 SEHNR, CDR2 FQNEAQ (reference sequence). This CDR3 region has 17 residues. Trimming pared 1 base from V and 2 bases from J, leaving 15 bases between.

Ten or more counts support this clonotype. The V call is TRBV7-2, the J call TRBJ1-5; weak D call: TRBD1 (6 bases). This CDR3 spans 15 amino acids. V lost 1 base and J lost 3, with 10 bases in between. Germline V gene data show CDR1 as SGHTA and CDR2 as FQGNSA. The CDR3 reads CASSLDAGANQPQHF. The CDR3 DNA sequence: TGTGCCAGCAGCTTAGATGCAGGGGCCAATCAGCCCCAGCATTTT.

On this clonotype itself: A read error may be the cause here, since a much bigger clone is one base away. The chain employs TRBV5-1 and TRBJ2-5; D uncertain. Germline CDR1 is SGHRS and CDR2 is YFSETQ. Trimming cost V 3 bases and J 2 bases, with 8 bases left between them. The CDR3 loop spans 13 amino acids. CDR3 sequence reads: CASSSVRQETQYF. CDR3 nucleotide sequence: TGCGCCAGCAGCTCCGTAAGGCAAGAGACCCAGTACTTC.

This clonotype was seen many times. V and J are TRBV20-1 and TRBJ2-7; D is possibly TRBD1 (6 bases). Trimming shortened V by 4 bases and J by 2 bases, and 12 bases separated the two germline ends. CDR1 is DFQATT and CDR2 is SNEGSKA in the germline V gene (reference sequence). The CDR3 has 13 residues. The CDR3 sequence is CSATGESPYEQYF. Written as DNA, the CDR3 is TGCAGTGCTACAGGGGAGTCCCCCTACGAGCAGTACTTC.

This clonotype was seen ten or more times. The chain uses TRBV29-1 and TRBJ2-7, with TRBD1 matching over 8 bases. With 3 bases clipped from V and 4 bases from J, the junction kept 8 bases outside the gene matches. This CDR3 is built from 14 residues. Germline loops: CDR1 SQVTM, CDR2 ANQGSEA. The CDR3 spells CSVEFQGARYEQYF. The CDR3 bases are TGCAGCGTTGAGTTCCAGGGGGCGCGGTACGAGCAGTACTTC.

This clonotype was seen a single time. CDR3 in DNA: TGTGCCAGCAGCGACTCCGAGAGGATGATTTCCTACGAGCAGTACTTC. This encodes CASSDSERMISYEQYF. The gene calls are TRBV3-1 and TRBJ2-7; no definite D call. Trimming removed 5 bases at V and 1 base at J, with 18 bases between. Germline assignment: CDR1 LGHDT and CDR2 YNNKEL (reference sequence). This CDR3 has 16 amino acids.

CDR3 coding DNA: TGTGCCAGCAGTCTATCCAGGGGTGAAGAAAAACTGTTTTTT. Protein sequence: CASSLSRGEEKLFF. The J gene is TRBJ1-4, the V gene TRBV12-3 or TRBV12-4, with D perhaps matching TRBD1 (6 bases). V lost 5 bases to trimming and J lost 8 bases, with 15 bases between them. The CDR3 has 14 amino acids.

V usage is TRBV19 and J usage is TRBJ2-7; a weak D match, TRBD1 (5 bases). Trimming removed 6 bases from V and 0 bases from J, with 12 bases in between. Germline V gives CDR1 LNHDA, CDR2 SQIVND (reference sequence). CDR3 length: 14 amino acids. The CDR3, as DNA: TGTGCCAGTAGCACAGGAACGTACTCCTACGAGCAGTACTTC. Translating it yields CASSTGTYSYEQYF.

There are many counts of this clonotype. The gene calls are TRBV7-8 and TRBJ2-3; no reliable D call. CDR1 and CDR2 from the germline V gene are SGHVS and FQNEAQ. V lost 4 bases to trimming and J lost 1 base, with 6 bases between them. CDR3 length equals 13 residues. The CDR3 reads CASSSTGTDTQYF. The CDR3 nucleotides are TGTGCCAGCAGCTCAACAGGCACAGATACGCAGTATTTT.

In its sample, this clonotype was seen many times. CDR3 DNA sequence: TGTGCCAGCAGCTTCCTCGGACAGGGTCGGTGGAATGAGCAGTTCTTC. Translation gives CASSFLGQGRWNEQFF. The gene calls are TRBV11-2 and TRBJ2-1; TRBD1 matches at 8 bases. Germline loops: CDR1 SGHAT, CDR2 FQNNGV. V lost 3 bases and J lost 7; bases outside the gene matches: 11. There are 16 residues in the CDR3.